Following are 3 T cell receptor beta chains from one sample sequenced in a study of blood T cell repertoires in COVID-19. Clones were read by immunoSEQ multiplex PCR, and TCRdb kept only the in-frame ones, dropping some. The data show more than 100,000 clones, 86% seen once. Sequenced input: peripheral blood. The receptors derive from a man aged 35 to 55 with acute or convalescent COVID-19.

The J gene is TRBJ2-7, the V gene TRBV14; 7 nucleotides line up with TRBD2. The CDR3 sequence is 14 residues long. The germline V gene has CDR1 SGHDN and CDR2 FVKESK. V dropped 0 bases and J dropped 6; count of bases not matched to a gene: 5. The CDR3 loop reads CASSQEGGEGEQYF. The CDR3 DNA reads TGTGCCAGCAGCCAAGAGGGAGGGGAGGGCGAGCAGTACTTC.

In its sample, this clone was seen once. CDR3 DNA: TGTGCCAGCAGCCTTGGGGACAGTGCCTACGAGCAGTACTTC. Translated: CASSLGDSAYEQYF. The V and J genes are TRBV5-8 and TRBJ2-7, with 7 bases matching TRBD1. CDR3 length equals 14 residues. Per germline, CDR1 SGHTS and CDR2 YDEGEE. Trimming at V came to 4 bases and at J to 2 bases, leaving 6 bases not matched to a gene.

The chain carries TRBV2 and TRBJ2-5; D perhaps matches TRBD2 (5 bases). Germline CDR1 reads SNHLY; CDR2 reads FYNNEI. The CDR3 length is 12 residues. V was clipped by 1 base and J by 5 bases, with 5 bases between them. The CDR3 DNA reads TGTGCCAGCAGTGAAGAGCGGGAGACCCAGTACTTC. Protein: CASSEERETQYF.